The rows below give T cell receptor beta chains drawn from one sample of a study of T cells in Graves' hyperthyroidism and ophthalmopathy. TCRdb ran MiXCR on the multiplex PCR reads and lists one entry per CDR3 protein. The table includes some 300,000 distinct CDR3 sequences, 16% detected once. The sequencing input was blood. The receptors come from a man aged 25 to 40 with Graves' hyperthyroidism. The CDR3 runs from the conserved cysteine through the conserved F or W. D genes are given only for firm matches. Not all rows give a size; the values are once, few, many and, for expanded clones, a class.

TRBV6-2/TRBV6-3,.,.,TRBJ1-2,TGTGCCAGCAGGCGAGGGGGAGGCTATGGCTACACCTTC,CASRRGGGYGYTF
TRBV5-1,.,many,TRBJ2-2,TGCGCCAGCAGCTTGTTGGCTAGCGTCGCCGGGGAGCTGTTTTTT,CASSLLASVAGELFF
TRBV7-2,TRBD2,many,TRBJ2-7,TGTGCCAGCAGCCAAGCGGGATACTACGAGCAGTACTTC,CASSQAGYYEQYF
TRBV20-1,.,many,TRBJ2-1,TGCAGTGCCGTACTCCTACCGGGGAGTGAGCAGTTCTTC,CSAVLLPGSEQFF
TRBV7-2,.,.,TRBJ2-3,TGTGCCAGCAGCTTAGTCCCGACAGATACGCAGTATTTT,CASSLVPTDTQYF
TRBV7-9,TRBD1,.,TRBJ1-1,TGTGCCAGCAGCTCGGGGGGGACAGGGGCCTGGAGGACTGAAGCTTTCTTT,CASSSGGTGAWRTEAFF
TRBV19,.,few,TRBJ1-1,TGTGCCAGTAGGACTCAAATGGGAGAAGCTTTCTTT,CASRTQMGEAFF
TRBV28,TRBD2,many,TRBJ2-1,TGTGCCAGCAGTCCCGAGAGCGGGAGGGTCAATGAGCAGTTCTTC,CASSPESGRVNEQFF
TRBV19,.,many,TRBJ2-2,TGTGCCAGTATGGAGGTTGTTGGGGAGCTGTTTTTT,CASMEVVGELFF
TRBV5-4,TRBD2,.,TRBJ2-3,TGTGCCAGCAGCTTTCTAGCGGGAGGGAAAGATACGCAGTATTTT,CASSFLAGGKDTQYF
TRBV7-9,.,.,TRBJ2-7,TGTGCCAGCAGCTCCCCGGGCAGGCGCCCCTACGAGCAGTACTTC,CASSSPGRRPYEQYF
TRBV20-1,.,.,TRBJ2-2,TGCAGTGCTTCCCGGGGCACCGGGGAGCTGTTTTTT,CSASRGTGELFF
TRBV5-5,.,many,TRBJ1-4,TGTGCCAGCAGCAAGACAGCAGGTGAAAAACTGTTTTTT,CASSKTAGEKLFF
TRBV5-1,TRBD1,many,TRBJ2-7,TGCGCCAGCAGCTTGGGACGGGACAGCTCCTACGAGCAGTACTTC,CASSLGRDSSYEQYF